This TCR beta chain was recovered during a study of blood T cell repertoires in COVID-19. Turning to the study itself: Acute and convalescent COVID-19 samples came from the United States, Italy and Spain. From T cells, B-cell-depleted T cells, or PBMCs came the material, which was cDNA or gDNA.

As originally analysed: Amplification of reference gene primers provided the estimated nucleated cell counts. Measured with immunoSEQ multiplex PCR; TCRdb has only the in-frame clones, and not every one. V and J calls and clone size follow that table, whereas D and trimming were derived from the DNA. Among fewer than 400,000 clones listed, approximately 86% were seen once. The CDR3 spans 13 residues. The germline gives CDR1 GTSNPN, CDR2 SVGIG (reference sequence). J gave up 4 bases and V 2 bases, and 4 bases lay outside the gene matches. The clonotype comes from a human donor in a cohort sampled during active COVID-19. The chain carries TRBV30 and TRBJ1-2; 7 bases are shared with TRBD1. Input material: peripheral blood. The CDR3, as DNA: TGTGCCTGGAGTCTAGGACAGGTCTATGGCTACACCTTC. Translated, it gives CAWSLGQVYGYTF. The full variable domain, in which reference TRBV30 and TRBJ1-2 provide the parts outside the CDR3, is SQTIHQWPATLVQPVGSPLSLECTVEGTSNPNLYWYRQAAGRGLQLLFYSVGIGQISSEVPQNLSASRPQDRQFILSSKKLLLSDSGFYLCAWSLGQVYGYTFGSGTRLTVV.